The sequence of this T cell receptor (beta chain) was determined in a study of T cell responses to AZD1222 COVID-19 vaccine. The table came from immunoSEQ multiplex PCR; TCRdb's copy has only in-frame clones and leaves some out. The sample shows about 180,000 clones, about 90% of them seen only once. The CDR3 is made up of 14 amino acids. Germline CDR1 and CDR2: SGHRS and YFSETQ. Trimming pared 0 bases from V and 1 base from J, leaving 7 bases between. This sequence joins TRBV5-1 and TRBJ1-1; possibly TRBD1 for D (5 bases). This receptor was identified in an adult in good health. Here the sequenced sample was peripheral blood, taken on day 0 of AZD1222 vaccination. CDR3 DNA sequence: TGCGCCAGCAGCTTGGCCGGGGGGAACACTGAAGCTTTCTTT. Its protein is CASSLAGGNTEAFF.